The 13 T cell receptor beta chains below were found in one sample sequenced in a study of blood T cell repertoires in COVID-19. Clones were read by immunoSEQ multiplex PCR, and TCRdb kept only the in-frame ones, dropping some. The table includes 150,000 to 200,000 clones, just under 90% detected once. The sample consisted of peripheral blood. These receptors were taken from a woman aged 18-35 years who had recovered from COVID-19.

This chain links TRBV24-1 with TRBJ1-2; 9 positions match TRBD1. Germline assignment: CDR1 KGHDR and CDR2 SFDVKD. The CDR3 is made up of 15 amino acids. With V trimmed by 3 bases and J by 4 bases, 5 bases remained unmatched. CDR3 nucleotide sequence: TGTGCCACCAGTGATGATCGGACAGGGGCCTATGGCTACACCTTC. Protein product: CATSDDRTGAYGYTF.

The V and J genes are TRBV5-6 and TRBJ1-1; 7 bases align to TRBD1. Germline-derived CDR1 and CDR2 are SGHDT and YYEEEE. V gave up 6 bases and J gave up 5 bases; unmatched junction bases: 7. The CDR3 contains 13 residues. The CDR3 region is CASTETGRTEAFF. CDR3 DNA sequence: TGTGCCAGCACTGAGACAGGGCGGACTGAAGCTTTCTTT.

This chain joins TRBV10-1 and TRBJ1-2; a weak D match, TRBD1 (6 bases). CDR3 size: 11 residues. V was trimmed by 3 bases and J by 7 bases, leaving 6 bases between them. Germline CDR1 is WNHNN and CDR2 is SYGVQD (reference sequence). For the CDR3, the DNA is TGCGCCAGCAGTGACAGGGGTGGCTACACCTTC. This encodes CASSDRGGYTF.

Turning to this clone: This sample also contains other DNA sequences that code for the same CDR3. The V call is TRBV4-2, the J call TRBJ1-1; 7 bases line up with TRBD1. Germline loops: CDR1 LGHNA, CDR2 YNFKEQ. Losses at the gene ends were 0 bases for V and 8 bases for J; bases not matched to a gene: 6. The CDR3 loop spans 14 amino acids. CDR3 in DNA: TGTGCCAGCAGCCAAGAGGGACAGATCACCGAAGCTTTCTTT. It yields the protein CASSQEGQITEAFF.

The chain couples TRBV7-2 to TRBJ2-4; a weak D match, TRBD1 (5 bases). Trimming took 4 bases from V and 3 from J, leaving 13 bases between them. This CDR3 spans 15 amino acids. From germline, CDR1 is SGHTA and CDR2 FQGNSA. CDR3 loop: CASSSRAINKNIQYF. CDR3 nucleotides: TGTGCCAGCAGCTCCAGGGCCATAAACAAAAACATTCAGTACTTC. Complete variable domain (other parts from reference TRBV7-2 and TRBJ2-4): GAGVSQSPSNKVTEKGKDVELRCDPISGHTALYWYRQSLGQGLEFLIYFQGNSAPDKSGLPSDRFSAERTGGSVSTLTIQRTQQEDSAVYLCASSSRAINKNIQYFGAGTRLSVL.

CDR3 bases: TGTGCCAGCAGCCCTCAACTAGCGGGAGGATTAGAGACCCAGTACTTC. Amino acids: CASSPQLAGGLETQYF. J is TRBJ2-5 and V is TRBV11-2, with 12 bases identical to TRBD2. Germline loops: CDR1 SGHAT, CDR2 FQNNGV. The CDR3 spans 16 residues. The J segment lost 4 bases and the V segment lost 5 bases, leaving 8 bases of the junction unmatched.

A single count supports this clone. This chain links TRBV5-4 with TRBJ2-7; 10 positions match TRBD1. The CDR3 extends over 15 amino acids. CDR1 and CDR2 from the germline V gene are SGHNT and YYREEE (reference sequence). Trimming cost V 3 bases and J 2 bases; bases outside gene matches: 5. DNA for the CDR3: TGTGCCAGCAGCTCTGGGACAGGGGAAACCTACGAGCAGTACTTC. It yields the protein CASSSGTGETYEQYF.

The V and J genes are TRBV5-5 and TRBJ2-3, with D possibly being TRBD2 (5 bases). The germline V gene encodes CDR1 SGHKS and CDR2 YYEKEE (reference sequence). V shed 0 bases and J shed 7 bases, with 15 bases lying between them. This CDR3 has 15 amino acids. CDR3 bases: TGTGCCAGCAGCTTGGGGGCTAGCTACCAATATACGCAGTATTTT. Translating gives CASSLGASYQYTQYF.

CDR3 sequence reads: CASSPRTEGNTIYF. Here the CDR3 DNA reads TGTGCCAGCAGCCCCCGGACAGAAGGAAACACCATATATTTT. The chain employs TRBV3-1 (or the pseudogene TRBV3-2) and TRBJ1-3, with D possibly TRBD1 on 6 matching bases. The CDR3 is made up of 14 amino acids. The V gene's germline CDR1 is LGHDT and CDR2 YNNKEL (reference sequence). Trimming took 4 bases from V and 4 from J, leaving 11 bases between them.

The V call is TRBV2, the J call TRBJ2-7, with 13 bases aligning to TRBD2. V trimming: 5 bases; J trimming: 9 bases; junction bases outside the gene matches: 13. The CDR3 length is 16 residues. The germline gives CDR1 SNHLY, CDR2 FYNNEI. The CDR3 reads CASSQRGRLAGGRQYV. The CDR3 nucleotides read TGTGCCAGCAGTCAACGGGGGAGACTAGCGGGGGGACGGCAGTACGTC.

The table lists this clone with a count of one. This chain uses TRBV19 with TRBJ2-2, with 9 bases matching TRBD2. The CDR3 runs to 15 residues. V trimming: 7 bases; J trimming: 3 bases; junction bases outside the gene matches: 6. Germline V gene sequence: CDR1 LNHDA, CDR2 SQIVND (reference sequence). Here the CDR3 reads CASTKREVDTGELFF. The CDR3 nucleotides are TGTGCCAGTACGAAGCGGGAGGTTGACACCGGGGAGCTGTTTTTT.

The chain employs TRBV3-1 (or the pseudogene TRBV3-2) and TRBJ2-7; the D gene is possibly TRBD2 (6 bases). Germline V gene data show CDR1 as LGHDT and CDR2 as YNNKEL (reference sequence). Deletions cut 1 base from V and 0 bases from J, with 13 bases between. The CDR3 has 16 amino acids. The CDR3 is CASSQVRGGISYEQYV. The CDR3 DNA reads as TGTGCCAGCAGCCAAGTTCGGGGAGGAATCTCCTACGAGCAGTACGTC.

This chain links TRBV5-1 with TRBJ1-1; D is perhaps TRBD1 (6 bases). The CDR3 is 14 amino acids. From germline, CDR1 is SGHRS and CDR2 YFSETQ. Trimming removed 4 bases at V and 3 bases at J, with 13 bases between. The CDR3 sequence: CASSPGTSYTEAFF. In nucleotides, the CDR3 is TGCGCCAGCAGCCCCGGGACATCCTACACTGAAGCTTTCTTT.